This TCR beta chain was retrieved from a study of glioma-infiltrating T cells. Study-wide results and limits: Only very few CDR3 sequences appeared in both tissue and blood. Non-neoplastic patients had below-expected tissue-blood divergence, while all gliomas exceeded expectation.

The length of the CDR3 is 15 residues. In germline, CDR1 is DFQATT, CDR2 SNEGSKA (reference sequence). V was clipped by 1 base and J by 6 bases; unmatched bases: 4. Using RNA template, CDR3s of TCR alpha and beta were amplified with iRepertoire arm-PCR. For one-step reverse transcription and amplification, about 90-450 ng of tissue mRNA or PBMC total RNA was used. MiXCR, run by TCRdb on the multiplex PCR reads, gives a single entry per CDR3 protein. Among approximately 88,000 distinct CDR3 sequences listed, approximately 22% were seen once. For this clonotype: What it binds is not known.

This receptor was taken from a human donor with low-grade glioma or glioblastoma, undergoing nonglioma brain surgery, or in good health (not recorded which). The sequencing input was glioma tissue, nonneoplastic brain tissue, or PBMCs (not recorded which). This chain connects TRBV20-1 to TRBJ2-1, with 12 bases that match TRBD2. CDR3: CSARVPSGRVNEQFF. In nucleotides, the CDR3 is TGCAGTGCTAGAGTCCCTAGCGGGAGGGTCAATGAGCAGTTCTTC.